This is a list of T cell receptor beta chains from one sample in a study of blood T cell repertoires in COVID-19. Libraries were prepared by immunoSEQ multiplex PCR; TCRdb keeps only in-frame clonotypes and omits some of them. The table includes more than 3,000 clones, roughly three quarters detected once. The sequencing sample was made of peripheral blood. The receptors were gathered from a human donor in a cohort sampled during active COVID-19. CDR3s include the opening cysteine and the closing phenylalanine or tryptophan. The order of the fields is clone size, D gene, J gene, V gene, CDR3 DNA, CDR3 protein. The D gene is left open where the match is weak. Clone size, where shown, is once, few, many, or a class for clones that have expanded.

size: -
D: -
J: TRBJ2-5
V: TRBV11-2
DNA: TGTGCCAGCAGCTCCGCCGCCGTAGCCGGGACCCAGTACTTC
CDR3: CASSSAAVAGTQYF

size: -
D: -
J: TRBJ2-1
V: TRBV7-8
DNA: TGTGCCAGCAGCATCCGGAGCCGGGACACCAATGAGCAGTTCTTC
CDR3: CASSIRSRDTNEQFF

size: -
D: -
J: TRBJ1-5
V: TRBV19
DNA: TGTGCCAGTAGTATGTCGCGGGGCCAGCCCCAGCATTTT
CDR3: CASSMSRGQPQHF

size: -
D: TRBD2
J: TRBJ2-3
V: TRBV5-1
DNA: TGCGCCAGCAGCTTGGCCACGGGACTAGGCACAGATACGCAGTATTTT
CDR3: CASSLATGLGTDTQYF

size: -
D: -
J: TRBJ2-7
V: TRBV27
DNA: TGTGCCAGCAGTTTAACCGGGACTGCGCCCTACGAGCAGTACTTC
CDR3: CASSLTGTAPYEQYF

size: -
D: TRBD1
J: TRBJ1-3
V: TRBV7-9
DNA: TGTGCCAGCAGTCAAATGGGACAGTACTCTGGAAACACCATATATTTT
CDR3: CASSQMGQYSGNTIYF

size: -
D: TRBD1
J: TRBJ2-5
V: TRBV24-1
DNA: TGTGCCACCAGTGATTCCTCGTACAGGGGGGAAGAGACCCAGTACTTC
CDR3: CATSDSSYRGEETQYF

size: -
D: TRBD2
J: TRBJ2-4
V: TRBV7-8
DNA: TGTGCCAGCAGCTTATATCGTGGTGGTCCTAGCGGGGGGTTAGCCAAAAACATTCAGTACTTC
CDR3: CASSLYRGGPSGGLAKNIQYF

size: few
D: -
J: TRBJ2-2
V: TRBV5-4
DNA: TGTGCCAGCAGCTTACCGTGGGGAGACACCGGGGAGCTGTTTTTT
CDR3: CASSLPWGDTGELFF

size: once
D: TRBD2
J: TRBJ2-7
V: TRBV6-6
DNA: TGTGCCAGCAGCAACGTAGCGGGGGGCGACTACGAGCAGTACTTC
CDR3: CASSNVAGGDYEQYF

size: -
D: -
J: TRBJ2-3
V: TRBV28
DNA: TGTGCCAGTCAACAGGGTGGAGGAGATACGCAGTATTTT
CDR3: CASQQGGGDTQYF

size: -
D: -
J: TRBJ2-6
V: TRBV7-8
DNA: TGTGCCAGCAGCCGGGGCCTCGGAAGGGGGGCCAACGTCCTGACTTTC
CDR3: CASSRGLGRGANVLTF

size: -
D: TRBD2
J: TRBJ2-2
V: TRBV3-1/TRBV3-2
DNA: TGTGCCAGCAGCCAAGGGGGGGCTAGCGGGAAAGCGAACACCGGGGAGCTGTTTTTT
CDR3: CASSQGGASGKANTGELFF

size: -
D: -
J: TRBJ2-1
V: TRBV18
DNA: TGTGCCAGCTCACCTGTCGCCTACAATGAGCAGTTCTTC
CDR3: CASSPVAYNEQFF

size: -
D: -
J: TRBJ2-1
V: TRBV7-9
DNA: TGTGCCAGCAGCTTAAGAACCGGGACTCAAACGGACAATGAGCAGTTCTTC
CDR3: CASSLRTGTQTDNEQFF

size: -
D: -
J: TRBJ1-1
V: TRBV18
DNA: TGTGCCAGCTCACCCCGGGTCGAACTGAACACTGAAGCTTTCTTT
CDR3: CASSPRVELNTEAFF

size: -
D: -
J: TRBJ1-4
V: TRBV29-1
DNA: TGCAGCGTTAGCCAGGAACGGGAAAAACTGTTTTTT
CDR3: CSVSQEREKLFF

size: -
D: -
J: TRBJ2-2
V: TRBV5-1
DNA: TGCGCCAGCAGCTTGGTTAGCTCTGGCGGGGAGCTGTTTTTT
CDR3: CASSLVSSGGELFF

size: -
D: TRBD2
J: TRBJ2-3
V: TRBV5-1
DNA: TGCGCCAGCAGCTTTGGACTAGCGGCCGGCACAGATACGCAGTATTTT
CDR3: CASSFGLAAGTDTQYF

size: -
D: TRBD2
J: TRBJ2-3
V: TRBV4-2
DNA: TGTGCCAGCAGCCAGGGCCTAGCGGGAGGGCCGGGCACAGATACGCAGTATTTT
CDR3: CASSQGLAGGPGTDTQYF

size: -
D: -
J: TRBJ2-5
V: TRBV2
DNA: TGTGCCAGCAGACTGAGCACTTCGGAGACCCAGTACTTC
CDR3: CASRLSTSETQYF

size: once
D: -
J: TRBJ1-3
V: TRBV3-1/TRBV3-2
DNA: TGTGCCAGCAGCCAAGATCCTTTGTGGGGGCTCTCTGGAAACACCATATATTTT
CDR3: CASSQDPLWGLSGNTIYF

size: once
D: -
J: TRBJ1-2
V: TRBV3-1/TRBV3-2
DNA: TGTGCCAGCAGCCCCTTGGGAGCGGGTGGCTACACCTTC
CDR3: CASSPLGAGGYTF

size: -
D: TRBD1
J: TRBJ1-5
V: TRBV6-5
DNA: TGTGCCAGCAGTTCCGACAGGGGGTATCAGCCCCAGCATTTT
CDR3: CASSSDRGYQPQHF

size: -
D: TRBD1
J: TRBJ1-1
V: TRBV7-2
DNA: TGTGCCAGCAGCCCCCCAGGGGGCATGAACACTGAAGCTTTCTTT
CDR3: CASSPPGGMNTEAFF

size: -
D: -
J: TRBJ1-1
V: TRBV29-1
DNA: TGCAGCGTTGCTACAGGGAGGGGGAACACTGAAGCTTTCTTT
CDR3: CSVATGRGNTEAFF

size: once
D: -
J: TRBJ2-3
V: TRBV7-2
DNA: TGTGCCAGCAGCTTAATGAGCCCCTCTAGCACAGATACGCAGTATTTT
CDR3: CASSLMSPSSTDTQYF

size: -
D: -
J: TRBJ1-4
V: TRBV7-9
DNA: TGTGCCAGCAGCCCCGCAGGAATACCAGAAAAACTGTTTTTT
CDR3: CASSPAGIPEKLFF

size: -
D: TRBD2
J: TRBJ2-3
V: TRBV6-1
DNA: TGTGCCAGCAGTGACCAGCGGGGGGCCACAGATACGCAGTATTTT
CDR3: CASSDQRGATDTQYF

size: once
D: TRBD1
J: TRBJ1-2
V: TRBV7-2
DNA: TGTGCCAGCAGCTTAGCAGGGGGCGCCGGCTACACCTTC
CDR3: CASSLAGGAGYTF

size: -
D: TRBD1
J: TRBJ1-6
V: TRBV19
DNA: TGTGCCAGTAGTATAAAGGGACAGGGGTATTCACCCCTCCACTTT
CDR3: CASSIKGQGYSPLHF

size: -
D: -
J: TRBJ2-1
V: TRBV5-4
DNA: TGTGCCAGCAGCTGGGGAGGAGGGCCGGGTTCGAATGAGCAGTTCTTC
CDR3: CASSWGGGPGSNEQFF

size: -
D: -
J: TRBJ1-2
V: TRBV2
DNA: TGTGCCAGCAGTGAAGCGCGGGGGGGCAGGTATGGCTACACCTTC
CDR3: CASSEARGGRYGYTF

size: -
D: TRBD1
J: TRBJ2-2
V: TRBV24-1
DNA: TGTGCCACCGGGGACAGGGTGAACACCGGGGAGCTGTTTTTT
CDR3: CATGDRVNTGELFF

size: -
D: TRBD1
J: TRBJ2-2
V: TRBV19
DNA: TGTGCCGCGACACAGGGGGTCGGAACCGGGGAGCTGTTTTTT
CDR3: CAATQGVGTGELFF

size: medium-sized
D: -
J: TRBJ2-6
V: TRBV15
DNA: TGTGCCACCAGCAGAGATCCGTTAGGGGTCACAGGGGCCAACGTCCTGACTTTC
CDR3: CATSRDPLGVTGANVLTF

size: few
D: -
J: TRBJ2-3
V: TRBV6-4
DNA: TGTGCCAGCAGTGTTGGGCGGGACACAGATACGCAGTATTTT
CDR3: CASSVGRDTDTQYF

size: -
D: TRBD2
J: TRBJ2-1
V: TRBV7-2
DNA: TGTGCCAGCAGCTTGGAGGTATATAGCGGGAGGGACAATGAGCAGTTCTTC
CDR3: CASSLEVYSGRDNEQFF

size: -
D: -
J: TRBJ1-1
V: TRBV29-1
DNA: TGCAGCGTGGTCAGACGTTCGAGAGGCACTGAAGCTTTCTTT
CDR3: CSVVRRSRGTEAFF

size: once
D: -
J: TRBJ2-1
V: TRBV7-3
DNA: TGTGCCAGCAGCTTGAGAGGTGCAGGACCTCGGGGGAATGAGCAGTTCTTC
CDR3: CASSLRGAGPRGNEQFF

size: -
D: -
J: TRBJ1-1
V: TRBV2
DNA: TGTGCCAGCACTAGGACACTGAACACTGAAGCTTTCTTT
CDR3: CASTRTLNTEAFF

size: -
D: -
J: TRBJ2-2
V: TRBV12-3/TRBV12-4
DNA: TGTGCCAGCAAGGGGCCTAACACCGGGGAGCTGTTTTTT
CDR3: CASKGPNTGELFF

size: -
D: TRBD2
J: TRBJ2-4
V: TRBV27
DNA: TGTGCCAGCGGATTCATCGGGGCTAGCGGGAGTATAAAAAACATTCAGTACTTC
CDR3: CASGFIGASGSIKNIQYF

size: -
D: -
J: TRBJ1-5
V: TRBV19
DNA: TGTGCCAGTAGTGAAGGGGCGGCATATAGCAATCAGCCCCAGCATTTT
CDR3: CASSEGAAYSNQPQHF

size: -
D: TRBD1
J: TRBJ1-2
V: TRBV10-3
DNA: TGTGCCATCAGCCCCAGGGGGCAAGGAGTCTATGGCTACACCTTC
CDR3: CAISPRGQGVYGYTF